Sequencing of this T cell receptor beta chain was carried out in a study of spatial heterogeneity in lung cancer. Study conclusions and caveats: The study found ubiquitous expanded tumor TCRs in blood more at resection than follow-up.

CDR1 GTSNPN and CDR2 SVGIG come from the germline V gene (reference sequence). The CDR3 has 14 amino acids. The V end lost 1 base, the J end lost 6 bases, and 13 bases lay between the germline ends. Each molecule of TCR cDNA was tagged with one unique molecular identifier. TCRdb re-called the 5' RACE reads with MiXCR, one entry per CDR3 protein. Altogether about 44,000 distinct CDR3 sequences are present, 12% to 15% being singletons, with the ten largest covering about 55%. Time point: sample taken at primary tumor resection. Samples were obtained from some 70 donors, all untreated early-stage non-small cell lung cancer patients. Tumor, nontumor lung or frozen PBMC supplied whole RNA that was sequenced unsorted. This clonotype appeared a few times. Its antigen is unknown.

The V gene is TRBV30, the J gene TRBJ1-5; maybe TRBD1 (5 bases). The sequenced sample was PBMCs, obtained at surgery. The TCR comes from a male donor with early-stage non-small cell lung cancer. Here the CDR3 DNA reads TGTGCCTGGAGTGGATTACAGGCCAGTCAGCCCCAGCATTTT. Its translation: CAWSGLQASQPQHF.